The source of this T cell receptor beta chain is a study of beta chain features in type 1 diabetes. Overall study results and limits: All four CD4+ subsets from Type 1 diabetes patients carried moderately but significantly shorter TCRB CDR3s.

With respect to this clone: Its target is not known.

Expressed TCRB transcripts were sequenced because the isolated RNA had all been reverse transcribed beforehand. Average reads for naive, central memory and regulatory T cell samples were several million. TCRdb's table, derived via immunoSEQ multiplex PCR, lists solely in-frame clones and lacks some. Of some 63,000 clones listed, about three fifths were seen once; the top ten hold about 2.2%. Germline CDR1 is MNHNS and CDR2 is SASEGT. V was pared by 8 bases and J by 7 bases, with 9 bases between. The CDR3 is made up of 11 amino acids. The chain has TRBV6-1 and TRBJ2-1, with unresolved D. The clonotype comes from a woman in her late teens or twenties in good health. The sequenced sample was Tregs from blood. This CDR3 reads CASVSVNEQFF. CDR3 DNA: TGTGCCAGCGTTTCGGTGAATGAGCAGTTCTTC.